These 30 T cell receptor beta chains share one sample of origin, sequenced in a study of tumor-infiltrating lymphocytes in primary liver carcinoma (dated by TCRdb to 2017 to 2019). Without any cell sorting, total RNA and DNA were extracted together from about 20-30 mg of bulk tissue using the AllPrep DNA/RNA mini kit. Sequencing took place on an Illumina HiSeq 2500. TCRbeta-specific cDNA was reverse-transcribed from 500 to 550 ng total RNA using a constant-region primer and ProtoScript II reverse transcriptase. The TCRbeta libraries were prepared through three rounds of nested multiplex PCR following a slightly modified ARM-PCR procedure. Each of the first two PCR rounds ran for approximately 11 cycles and used multiplex TRBV1-TRBV30 forward primers together with a Cbeta reverse primer. TCRdb handled the public reads itself, with Q25 trimming in fastp and clone calling in MiXCR, and kept productive beta chains. Each record represents a unique CDR3 protein, reported with the most common genes and DNA among its rows. The sample table records about 120,000 distinct CDR3 sequences; under 70% of these occur just once. The ten top clones hold more than 8% of the sample.

Specimen: tumor-adjacent normal liver tissue. These receptors were collected from a woman aged 55-70 years with primary liver carcinoma and hepatitis B virus infection.

This clonotype was detected a few times. Without the conserved terminal phenylalanine or tryptophan, this CDR3 likely stems from a read error. This chain links TRBV11-2 with TRBJ2-7, with 10 bases lining up with TRBD2. Germline V gene data show CDR1 as SGHAT and CDR2 as FQNNGV. The CDR3 totals 15 residues. For the CDR3, the DNA is TGTGCAAGCAGCTTAGAGCCTAGCGGGGGCGGCGAGCAGTACCTC. This encodes CASSLEPSGGGEQYL.

About this clonotype itself: A read error may explain this, as a much larger clone is one base away. The CDR3 DNA follows: TGTGCCAGCAGCTTGACAGGCATAGTGTTCCCGGCTTGGCAGTTCTTC. Protein product: CASSLTGIVFPAWQFF. The chain is built from TRBV5-6 and TRBJ2-1, with D perhaps matching TRBD1 (5 bases). CDR1 and CDR2 (germline): SGHDT, YYEEEE. The CDR3 has 16 amino acids. The V end lost 1 base, the J end lost 12 bases, and 23 bases lay between the germline ends.

Details on this clonotype: This may be a read error: a much more frequent sequence differs by one nucleotide. The V and J genes are TRBV28 and TRBJ2-7; D gene unclear. The germline V gene encodes CDR1 MDHEN and CDR2 SYDVKM. The CDR3 contains 12 residues. The CDR3 region is CASSSYYYEHYF. In nucleotides, the CDR3 is TGTGCCAGCAGCTCGTATTACTACGAGCATTACTTC.

Regarding this clonotype: One end of the junction fails to match germline, which may point to a read error. The chain links TRBV6-1 to TRBJ2-3; D gene ambiguous. Germline V gene data show CDR1 as MNHNS and CDR2 as SASEGT. CDR3 length equals 16 residues. Here the CDR3 DNA reads TGTGCCAGCAGTGATAGTGAGGTACATAGCACAGATACACAGTATTTT. Residues: CASSDSEVHSTDTQYF.

The chain has TRBV28 and TRBJ1-1, with D perhaps TRBD1 (6 bases). Per the germline V gene, CDR1 is MDHEN and CDR2 is SYDVKM. Between the trimmed V and J ends, which lost 9 bases and 7 bases, there was a span of 15 bases. The CDR3 length is 12 residues. CDR3 nucleotides: TGTGCCAGGAATTCTTACAGGGTTGAAGCTTTCTTT. Translating it yields CARNSYRVEAFF.

A word on this clonotype: One junction end does not reproduce the germline sequence, and a read error may be involved. The chain couples TRBV11-2 to TRBJ2-7, with D tentatively TRBD1 or TRBD2 (5 bases each). Looked up from germline, CDR1 is SGHAT and CDR2 is FQNNGV. The length of the CDR3 is 17 residues. CDR3 in DNA: TGTGCCAACAGCACCTCAGAGGGCAGGGTGGGGAACTACGAGCAGTACTTC. Its protein product is CANSTSEGRVGNYEQYF.

This clonotype was seen only once. A read error may account for a junction end that differs from germline. The chain uses TRBV10-2 and TRBJ2-1, with D perhaps matching TRBD2 (5 bases). Germline V gene sequence: CDR1 WSHSY, CDR2 SAAADI. The CDR3 extends over 14 amino acids. The CDR3 DNA follows: TGTGCCAGCAGGAGCGGAAGCTCCTACAATGAGCAGCTCTTC. Protein sequence: CASRSGSSYNEQLF.

This clonotype was recorded once. Since a much larger clone is just one base distant, this may be a read error. This chain's CDR3 is CASSQPLSTDSQKTQYF. CDR3 DNA: TGCGCCAGCAGCCAACCCCTCTCAACAGACAGTCAAAAGACCCAGTACTTC. The chain carries TRBV5-1 and TRBJ2-5, with D possibly being TRBD1 (5 bases). V dropped 4 bases and J dropped 6 bases, with 25 bases sitting between them. The CDR3 runs 17 residues. Germline V CDR1 and CDR2: SGHRS, YFSETQ.

This clonotype was observed once. A read error may explain this, as a much larger clone is one base away. The V gene is TRBV7-3, the J gene TRBJ2-1; TRBD2 aligns across 9 bases. The CDR3 extends over 18 amino acids. After removal of 5 bases from V and 2 bases from J, the junction contained 13 bases not matched to a gene. Germline CDR1 is SGHTA and CDR2 is FQGTGA. Here the CDR3 reads CASSTKGPGLATYNEQFF. The CDR3 coding sequence is TGTGCCAGCAGCACGAAAGGGCCCGGACTAGCGACCTACAATGAGCAGTTCTTC.

This clonotype was detected many times. V usage is TRBV6-1 and J usage is TRBJ2-1, with a weak D call TRBD1 (6 bases). CDR1 is MNHNS and CDR2 is SASEGT in the germline V gene. The V and J ends lost 5 bases and 1 base respectively, with 12 bases between them. This CDR3 contains 15 residues. The CDR3 bases are TGTGCCAGCAGTTACGAACAGGGATCCTACAATGAGCAGTTCTTC. Amino acid sequence: CASSYEQGSYNEQFF.

Note on this clonotype: The junction departs from the called germline gene at one end, perhaps through a read error. V is TRBV6-6 and J is TRBJ2-1; tentative D call: TRBD2 (6 bases). Germline loops: CDR1 MNHNY, CDR2 SVGAGI (reference sequence). This CDR3 comprises 14 residues. The CDR3 bases are TGTGCCAGCACCTACGGGGGTTCCTACAATGAGCAGTTCTTT. It yields the protein CASTYGGSYNEQFF.

The V gene is TRBV25-1, the J gene TRBJ2-7; D remains unclear. The ends were cut back, 4 bases at V and 2 bases at J, with 9 bases in the middle. The CDR3 runs 13 residues. The germline gives CDR1 MGHDK, CDR2 SYGVNS. The CDR3 spells CASSVVVPYEQYF. CDR3 sequence (DNA): TGTGCCAGCAGTGTGGTAGTCCCCTACGAGCAGTACTTC.

Note on this clonotype: No conserved phenylalanine or tryptophan is present at the end of the CDR3, so a read error is the likely explanation. The limits of the CDR3 on the DNA are not certain, so only TCRdb's listed CDR3 is given. The chain carries TRBV7-8 and TRBJ2-7; TRBD1 is the table's D call and was not checked against the DNA. The CDR3 region is 15 residues in length, termini included. Germline values: CDR1 SGHVS, CDR2 FQNEAQ. This CDR3 reads CASSYLQGPSYEQYI.

As for this clonotype: Since the CDR3 does not end with the conserved phenylalanine or tryptophan, this likely comes from a read error. CDR3 protein: CASSQADRSNEKLFL. In nucleotides, the CDR3 is TGCGCAAGCAGCCAAGCCGACAGATCTAATGAAAAACTGTTTCTT. J is TRBJ1-4 and V is TRBV4-1; D is perhaps TRBD1 (5 bases). CDR3 size: 15 residues. Germline CDR1 and CDR2: MGHRA and YSYEKL.

With respect to this clonotype: This is likely a read error, given that the CDR3 carries no conserved phenylalanine or tryptophan at its end. The V call is TRBV6-2 or TRBV6-3, the J call TRBJ2-1; 9 bases fit TRBD2. The CDR3 length is 16 residues. Germline CDR1 and CDR2: MNHEY and SVGEGT. Here the CDR3 DNA reads TGTGCCAGCAGCTACGCGACTAGCGGAGACTACAAAGAGCAGTTCTTA. This codes for CASSYATSGDYKEQFL.

The gene calls are TRBV18 and TRBJ2-3; TRBD1 aligns across 12 bases. The germline V gene encodes CDR1 KGHSH and CDR2 LQKENI. The CDR3 spans 15 residues. After removal of 6 bases from V and 0 bases from J, the junction contained 1 base not matched to a gene. The CDR3 reads CASSGTGGSTDTQYF. In DNA form, the CDR3 reads TGTGCCAGCTCCGGGACAGGGGGCAGCACAGATACGCAGTATTTT.

The chain carries TRBV12-3 or TRBV12-4 and TRBJ1-1; D gene unclear. The CDR3 contains 14 residues. Trimming shortened V by 3 bases and J by 4 bases, and 12 bases separated the two germline ends. CDR3 sequence reads: CASSLGILTTEAFF. The CDR3, as DNA: TGTGCCAGCAGTTTGGGGATACTGACCACTGAAGCTTTCTTT.

V and J are TRBV4-2 and TRBJ2-2; 9 bases map to TRBD2. Germline V gives CDR1 LGHNA, CDR2 YNFKEQ. Unmatched junction bases numbered 9, after V lost 3 bases and J lost 7 bases. The CDR3 consists of 16 residues. The CDR3 loop reads CASSQGLAGVRGELFF. CDR3 bases: TGTGCCAGCAGCCAGGGACTAGCAGGAGTTCGCGGGGAGCTGTTTTTT.

A note on this clonotype: This could be a read error, since a much larger clone is one nucleotide away. V gene TRBV5-1 combines with J gene TRBJ2-1, with 9 bases fitting TRBD2. The CDR3 has 17 residues. CDR1 is SGHRS and CDR2 is YFSETQ in the germline V gene. Germline trimming cut 0 bases from V and 0 bases from J; bases unmatched to any gene: 4. The CDR3 loop reads CASSLVAGGDSYNEQFF. CDR3 nucleotide sequence: TGCGCCAGCAGCTTGGTTGCGGGAGGGGACTCCTACAATGAGCAGTTCTTC.

Turning to this clonotype: A junction end diverges from the germline sequence, so it may reflect a read error. The rearrangement joins TRBV6-5 to TRBJ2-5, with 10 nucleotides matching TRBD2. There are 16 residues in the CDR3. Germline V gene data show CDR1 as MNHEY and CDR2 as SVGAGI. The CDR3 here is CASSPLAGVNQEIQYF. The CDR3 DNA is TGCGCCAGCAGTCCCCTAGCGGGAGTGAACCAAGAGATCCAGTACTTC.

This clonotype was counted a single time. A much larger clone lies a single base off, so this may be a read error. This chain links TRBV28 with TRBJ2-7; D is unclear. The germline gives CDR1 MDHEN, CDR2 SYDVKM. V was trimmed by 7 bases and J by 1 base, leaving 14 bases between them. The CDR3 is made up of 14 amino acids. Here the CDR3 DNA reads TGTGCCAGCATTTTCCCCGGGTCTTCCTACGAGCAGTACTTC. This gives the protein CASIFPGSSYEQYF.

On this clonotype: A junction end diverges from the germline sequence, so it may reflect a read error. This chain uses TRBV7-8 with TRBJ2-3; D not resolved. This CDR3 comprises 14 residues. Per the germline V gene, CDR1 is SGHVS and CDR2 is FQNEAQ. The CDR3 DNA reads TGTGCCAGCAGCTCCCGGCCCCGCACAGATGCGCAGTACTTT. It codes for CASSSRPRTDAQYF.

Of note for this clonotype: The conserved closing phenylalanine or tryptophan is absent in this CDR3, likely reflecting a read error. The chain carries TRBV11-2 and TRBJ1-6; D remains unclear. The germline CDR1 and CDR2 sequences are SGHAT and FQNNGV. The CDR3 loop spans 15 amino acids. The CDR3 nucleotides read TGTGCCAGCAGCTTAGAAAGCCGGTATAATTTACCCCTCCACTAC. Amino acids: CASSLESRYNLPLHY.

The chain recombines TRBV5-4 with TRBJ2-1; TRBD1 agrees at 9 bases. The length of the CDR3 is 15 residues. Germline V gene lookup returns CDR1 SGHNT and CDR2 YYREEE (reference sequence). This CDR3 reads CVISPSLTGGNEQFF. CDR3 bases: TGTGTCATCAGCCCCTCCCTGACAGGGGGAAATGAGCAGTTCTTC.

Comment on this clonotype: The junction departs from the called germline gene at one end, perhaps through a read error. This chain uses TRBV6-4 with TRBJ1-5, with unresolved D. Germline CDR1 MRHNA, CDR2 SNTAGT. The length of the CDR3 is 13 residues. CDR3 nucleotide sequence: TGTGCCAACAGCGCGGGCCGGTATCAGCCCCAGCGTTTT. Translated: CANSAGRYQPQRF.

On this clonotype itself: At one end the junction does not follow the germline gene, possibly because of a read error. The chain recombines TRBV7-8 with TRBJ2-2; the match to TRBD2 covers 15 bases. The length of the CDR3 is 22 residues. Looked up from germline, CDR1 is SGHVS and CDR2 is FQNEAQ. This chain's CDR3 is CANSFSRRTSGRAGLSAGGLFF. CDR3 DNA: TGTGCCAACAGCTTTTCTCGGAGGACTAGCGGGAGGGCCGGGCTCTCGGCCGGGGGGCTGTTTTTT.

Comments on this clonotype: A read error may explain this, as a much larger clone is one base away. The chain carries TRBV12-3 or TRBV12-4 and TRBJ1-2, with 8 bases fitting TRBD1. The V and J ends lost 6 bases and 4 bases, in that order; junction bases with no gene match: 7. The CDR3 is 14 residues long. CDR3 region: CASRDRVTTYGYTF. The CDR3 DNA reads as TGTGCCAGCAGGGACAGGGTTACTACCTATGGCTACACCTTC.

As concerns this clonotype: At one end the junction does not follow the germline gene, possibly because of a read error. The chain links TRBV7-7 to TRBJ2-3; D perhaps matches TRBD1 (6 bases). Germline V gene lookup returns CDR1 SSHAT and CDR2 FNYEAQ (reference sequence). This CDR3 has 15 residues. The CDR3 region has the DNA TGTGCTAGCAGCCCAATAGGGGGAAATGCAGATACGCAGTATTTT. Its protein product is CASSPIGGNADTQYF.

Points on this clonotype: A much more abundant neighbour one base away suggests this may be a read error. The V call is TRBV5-1, the J call TRBJ2-4; 12 positions agree with TRBD2. Germline trimming cut 4 bases from V and 7 bases from J; bases unmatched to any gene: 12. The V gene's germline CDR1 is SGHRS and CDR2 YFSETQ. This CDR3 has 17 residues. The CDR3 bases are TGCGCCAGCAGCATTCCGAGACTAGCGGGAGAGCGGAACATTCAGTACTTC. Its translation: CASSIPRLAGERNIQYF.

About this clonotype: Compared with germline, one end of the junction differs, possibly owing to a read error. V and J are TRBV6-5 and TRBJ2-3, with D hard to call. Germline loops: CDR1 MNHEY, CDR2 SVGAGI. This CDR3 has 15 residues. CDR3 DNA sequence: TGTGTCAGCAGTCTCGCCGGCGGATGCACAGATACGCAGTATTTT. This gives the protein CVSSLAGGCTDTQYF.